This T cell receptor (beta chain) was observed in a study of blood T cell repertoires in COVID-19. Study-level information: From T cells, B-cell-depleted T cells, or PBMCs came the material, which was cDNA or gDNA.

As handled by the study authors: Nucleated cell counts were estimated from reference gene primer amplification. TCRdb's copy holds only in-frame clones and misses some; the assay was immunoSEQ multiplex PCR. That table furnishes V, J and clone size, whereas the DNA furnished D and trimming. In the table there are 250,000 to 300,000 clones, roughly 91% of which are singletons. The V segment lost 8 bases and the J segment 5 bases; nucleotides outside the gene matches: 4. The germline gives CDR1 MDHEN, CDR2 SYDVKM. CDR3 length: 12 amino acids. The chain links TRBV28 to TRBJ2-5; 8 nucleotides line up with TRBD2. The sequence came from a woman in her sixties who had recovered from COVID-19. Sequencing was performed on PBMCs or T cells enriched from blood (not recorded which). The CDR3 loop reads CASRGGRETQYF. The CDR3 bases are TGTGCCAGCCGGGGGGGCCGGGAGACCCAGTACTTC.